Listed here are 26 T cell receptor beta chains from one sample, sequenced in a study of OX40 agonist ivuxolimab in advanced cancers. Sequenced by immunoSEQ multiplex PCR; TCRdb stores in-frame clones only, minus some. The sample includes under 15,000 clones, roughly 90% of them seen just once. The sequenced sample was CD4+ or CD8+ T cells sorted from blood, obtained in a trial of the OX40 agonist ivuxolimab. Receptors originate from an adult with an advanced solid tumor such as melanoma, head and neck, liver or kidney cancer.

The chain joins TRBV7-3 to TRBJ1-1; D remains unclear. Deletions cut 5 bases from V and 1 base from J, with 8 bases between. The CDR3 spans 13 residues. Germline V lookup: CDR1 SGHTA, CDR2 FQGTGA. CDR3 nucleotides: TGTGCCAGCAGCGACCCGAAGAACACTGAAGCTTTCTTT. Amino acid sequence: CASSDPKNTEAFF. Complete variable domain (other parts from reference TRBV7-3 and TRBJ1-1): GAGVSQTPSNKVTEKGKYVELRCDPISGHTALYWYRQSLGQGPEFLIYFQGTGAADDSGLPNDRFFAVRPEGSVSTLKIQRTERGDSAVYLCASSDPKNTEAFFGQGTRLTVV.

This chain connects TRBV5-4 to TRBJ2-5, with unresolved D. Trimming pared 4 bases from V and 5 bases from J, leaving 15 bases between. Germline V gene sequence: CDR1 SGHNT, CDR2 YYREEE (reference sequence). This CDR3 spans 14 amino acids. The CDR3 nucleotides are TGTGCCAGCAGCCCCGGTAAGCGTCGGGAGACCCAGTACTTC. Protein product: CASSPGKRRETQYF.

Turning to this clone: One junction end does not reproduce the germline sequence, and a read error may be involved. The rearrangement uses TRBV2 and TRBJ2-3; TRBD1 aligns across 9 bases. Germline lookup yields CDR1 SNHLY and CDR2 FYNNEI. The CDR3 length is 15 residues. CDR3 coding DNA: TGTGCCAGCAGGGAAGGGACAGGGTCCCCTGATACGCAGTATTTT. It yields the protein CASREGTGSPDTQYF.

This rearrangement joins TRBV10-1 to TRBJ1-2; tentatively, D is TRBD1 (5 bases). The ends were cut back, 6 bases at V and 2 bases at J, with 7 bases in the middle. CDR3 length: 12 residues. Germline assignment: CDR1 WNHNN and CDR2 SYGVQD (reference sequence). In DNA form, the CDR3 reads TGCGCCAGCAGGGGACTGAACTATGGCTACACCTTC. Encoded protein: CASRGLNYGYTF.

This sequence joins TRBV14 and TRBJ2-3, with 7 bases that match TRBD2. The ends lost 3 bases at V and 6 bases at J; junction bases unmatched: 6. The CDR3 sequence is 14 residues long. Germline V gene lookup returns CDR1 SGHDN and CDR2 FVKESK. CDR3 amino acids: CASSHGLVTDTQYF. The CDR3 nucleotides read TGTGCCAGCAGCCACGGACTAGTGACCGATACGCAGTATTTT.

The rearrangement uses TRBV6-4 and TRBJ2-1, with 9 bases lining up with TRBD2. V gave up 5 bases and J gave up 8 bases; unmatched junction bases: 7. The germline CDR1 and CDR2 sequences are MRHNA and SNTAGT. The CDR3 sequence is 14 residues long. Here the CDR3 DNA reads TGTGCCAGCAGTCCTAGCGGGACAGTTGATGAGCAGTTCTTC. As protein: CASSPSGTVDEQFF.

V is TRBV6-5 and J is TRBJ1-5; the D is unclear. V lost 6 bases and J lost 4, with 16 bases in between. The CDR3 contains 15 residues. Germline V gene data show CDR1 as MNHEY and CDR2 as SVGAGI. The CDR3 is CASRSTPFINQPQHF. The CDR3 bases are TGTGCCAGCAGATCGACACCATTCATTAATCAGCCCCAGCATTTT.

This chain uses TRBV19 with TRBJ2-7; TRBD2 agrees at 10 bases. The CDR3 has 17 residues. The V and J ends lost 6 bases and 6 bases, in that order; junction bases with no gene match: 17. The V gene's germline CDR1 is LNHDA and CDR2 SQIVND (reference sequence). CDR3 coding DNA: TGTGCCAGTAGCCAGGGGGGAGCGGGAGGGCCTCTCGGCGAGCAGTACTTC. Encoded protein: CASSQGGAGGPLGEQYF.

This chain joins TRBV11-1 and TRBJ2-5; a weak D match, TRBD1 (5 bases). Germline-derived CDR1 and CDR2 are SGHAT and FQDESV (reference sequence). V lost 4 bases and J lost 1, with 16 bases in between. The length of the CDR3 is 16 residues. DNA for the CDR3: TGTGCCAGCAGCTACCTTAAGATGACAGCCCAAGAGACCCAGTACTTC. Translating gives CASSYLKMTAQETQYF.

The rearrangement joins TRBV6-5 to TRBJ1-1, with D perhaps TRBD1 (5 bases). CDR1 and CDR2 from the germline V gene are MNHEY and SVGAGI. Deletions cut 4 bases from V and 3 bases from J, with 12 bases between. The CDR3 consists of 14 residues. The DNA of the CDR3 is TGTGCCAGCAGTTCTCAGGGTTCTCACACTGAAGCTTTCTTT. This encodes CASSSQGSHTEAFF.

The chain recombines TRBV27 with TRBJ2-1; D unclear. This CDR3 region has 13 residues. V was clipped by 2 bases and J by 4 bases, with 6 bases between them. Germline-derived CDR1 and CDR2 are MNHEY and SMNVEV (reference sequence). The DNA of the CDR3 is TGTGCCAGCAGTTTAGCTGGGTACAATGAGCAGTTCTTC. It is translated as CASSLAGYNEQFF.

The chain uses TRBV11-3 and TRBJ2-3; 7 nucleotides match TRBD1. CDR1 is SGHNT, CDR2 YENEEA, per germline. CDR3 length equals 14 residues. After removal of 6 bases from V and 0 bases from J, the junction contained 3 bases not matched to a gene. The CDR3 sequence is CASSWDSSTDTQYF. The DNA for the CDR3 is TGTGCCAGCAGTTGGGACAGTAGCACAGATACGCAGTATTTT.

This clone was counted a few times. The genes are TRBV7-9 and TRBJ2-1; a possible D gene is TRBD2 (6 bases). This CDR3 spans 15 amino acids. V was shortened by 5 bases and J by 4 bases, with 15 bases between the two germline ends. Germline lookup yields CDR1 SEHNR and CDR2 FQNEAQ (reference sequence). Here the CDR3 reads CASSPLAAGYNEQFF. CDR3 bases: TGTGCCAGCAGCCCCTTAGCGGCAGGATACAATGAGCAGTTCTTC.

The count of this clone is one. The chain employs TRBV30 and TRBJ2-6; D ambiguous. The CDR3 has 15 residues. V lost 0 bases and J lost 2, with 8 bases in between. Germline lookup yields CDR1 GTSNPN and CDR2 SVGIG (reference sequence). CDR3 loop: CAWSVDKAGANVLTF. DNA of the CDR3: TGTGCCTGGAGTGTAGACAAAGCTGGGGCCAACGTCCTGACTTTC.

This clone has only one observation. The chain links TRBV7-9 to TRBJ2-3; 7 nucleotides align to TRBD1. After removal of 8 bases from V and 4 bases from J, the junction contained 12 bases not matched to a gene. The CDR3 length is 15 residues. CDR1 is SEHNR and CDR2 is FQNEAQ in the germline V gene (reference sequence). CDR3 sequence reads: CASGDRQGWADTQYF. As DNA, the CDR3 is TGTGCCAGCGGGGACCGACAGGGATGGGCAGATACGCAGTATTTT.

This clone was counted once. The V call is TRBV9, the J call TRBJ2-2; unclear D gene. CDR1 and CDR2 (germline): SGDLS, YYNGEE. This CDR3 contains 12 residues. Trimming cost V 0 bases and J 7 bases, with 4 bases left between them. The CDR3 DNA sequence: TGTGCCAGCAGCGTAGTGAGCGGGGAGCTGTTTTTT. Translating it yields CASSVVSGELFF.

The table lists this clone with a count of one. V is TRBV10-1 and J is TRBJ2-1; 7 bases fit TRBD2. Per the germline V gene, CDR1 is WNHNN and CDR2 is SYGVQD (reference sequence). V shed 3 bases, J shed 5 bases, and the junction held 10 bases outside the gene matches. The CDR3 runs 16 residues. The CDR3 DNA follows: TGCGCCAGCAGTGATGTGCGGCTAGCGGAAGACAATGAGCAGTTCTTC. Amino acid sequence: CASSDVRLAEDNEQFF.

This clone appeared once. The chain employs TRBV30 and TRBJ1-5; D gene unclear. This CDR3 is 16 amino acids long. Per germline, CDR1 GTSNPN and CDR2 SVGIG (reference sequence). With 0 bases removed from V and 0 bases from J, the gap between germline ends came to 12 bases. The CDR3 DNA is TGTGCCTGGAGTGTAGGCAGCAGTTATAGCAATCAGCCCCAGCATTTT. This encodes CAWSVGSSYSNQPQHF.

The V and J genes are TRBV19 and TRBJ2-7; 9 bases align to TRBD1. Germline CDR1 is LNHDA and CDR2 is SQIVND (reference sequence). The CDR3 has 14 residues. V lost 5 bases and J lost 2; bases outside the gene matches: 4. The CDR3 protein is CASSVGTGTYEQYF. DNA of the CDR3: TGTGCCAGTAGTGTGGGGACAGGGACCTACGAGCAGTACTTC.

The chain recombines TRBV7-3 with TRBJ2-7; TRBD2 matches at 12 bases. V shed 5 bases, J shed 5 bases, and the junction held 7 bases outside the gene matches. The CDR3 sequence is 15 residues long. Germline CDR1 reads SGHTA; CDR2 reads FQGTGA. The CDR3 loop reads CASSLLAGGFHEQYF. The DNA for the CDR3 is TGTGCCAGCAGCCTACTAGCGGGAGGTTTCCACGAGCAGTACTTC.

The rearrangement links TRBV4-3 to TRBJ1-4, with D tentatively TRBD1 (6 bases). The CDR3 sequence is 16 residues long. Germline V gives CDR1 LGHNA, CDR2 YSLEER. Trimming removed 5 bases at V and 7 bases at J, with 20 bases between. The CDR3 protein is CASSATETGLSEKLFF. DNA of the CDR3: TGCGCCAGCAGCGCGACCGAAACAGGGTTATCTGAAAAACTGTTTTTT.

V and J are TRBV29-1 and TRBJ1-3, with D unresolved. The CDR3 is 12 amino acids. Germline CDR1 reads SQVTM; CDR2 reads ANQGSEA. Deletions cut 5 bases from V and 0 bases from J, with 5 bases between. The CDR3 DNA reads as TGCAGCGTTCGCCTCTCTGGAAACACCATATATTTT. This sequence encodes CSVRLSGNTIYF.

The chain has TRBV7-9 and TRBJ2-5, with D possibly TRBD2 on 6 matching bases. The CDR3 length is 13 residues. V lost 3 bases and J 5 bases, leaving 10 bases between the germline ends. Germline V gives CDR1 SEHNR, CDR2 FQNEAQ (reference sequence). CDR3 nucleotides: TGTGCCAGCAGCTTGTGGGGGGATGAGACCCAGTACTTC. It translates to CASSLWGDETQYF.

The chain recombines TRBV29-1 with TRBJ2-7; 7 bases match TRBD2. CDR3 size: 13 residues. Germline V CDR1 and CDR2: SQVTM, ANQGSEA. The CDR3, as DNA: TGCAGTGGGGGGGAGACGGACCCCTACGAGCAGTACTTC. Translated: CSGGETDPYEQYF.

This clone was recorded once. J is TRBJ2-1 and V is TRBV27, with 8 bases fitting TRBD2. Germline V gene sequence: CDR1 MNHEY, CDR2 SMNVEV (reference sequence). The CDR3 covers 16 residues. Germline trimming cut 5 bases from V and 9 bases from J; bases unmatched to any gene: 15. The CDR3 sequence is CASSESSGTSGGEQFF. The CDR3 region has the DNA TGTGCCAGCAGTGAAAGCAGCGGGACTAGTGGTGGTGAGCAGTTCTTC.

J is TRBJ2-7 and V is TRBV5-1; D might be TRBD1 (6 bases). The ends were cut back, 0 bases at V and 6 bases at J, with 13 bases in the middle. The CDR3 sequence is 14 residues long. Germline V lookup: CDR1 SGHRS, CDR2 YFSETQ. The CDR3 DNA reads TGCGCCAGCAGCTTGGAGGGGGATGCAGGCGAGCAGTACTTC. Its translation: CASSLEGDAGEQYF.